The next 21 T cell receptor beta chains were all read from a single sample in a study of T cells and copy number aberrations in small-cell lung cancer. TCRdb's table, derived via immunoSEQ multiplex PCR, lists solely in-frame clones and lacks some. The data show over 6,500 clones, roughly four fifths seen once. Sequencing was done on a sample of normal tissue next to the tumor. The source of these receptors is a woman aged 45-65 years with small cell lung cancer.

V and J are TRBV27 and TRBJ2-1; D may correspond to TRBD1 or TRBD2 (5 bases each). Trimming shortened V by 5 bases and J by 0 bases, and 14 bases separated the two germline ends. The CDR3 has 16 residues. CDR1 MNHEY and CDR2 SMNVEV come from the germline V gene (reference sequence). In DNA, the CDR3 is TGTGCCAGCAGTCCACGGGGCCCCAGCTCCTACAATGAGCAGTTCTTC. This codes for CASSPRGPSSYNEQFF.

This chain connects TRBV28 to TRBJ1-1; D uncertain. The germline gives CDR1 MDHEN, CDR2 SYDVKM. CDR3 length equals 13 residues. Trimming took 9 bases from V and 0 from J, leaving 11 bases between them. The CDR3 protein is CASAGPLNTEAFF. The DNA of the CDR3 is TGTGCCAGTGCCGGGCCCTTGAACACTGAAGCTTTCTTT.

The CDR3 DNA reads as TGCGCCAGCAGCCCCCTCAGTCCTAATGAAAAACTGTTTTTT. The encoded protein is CASSPLSPNEKLFF. The rearrangement joins TRBV5-1 to TRBJ1-4, with unresolved D. V was trimmed by 4 bases and J by 3 bases, leaving 10 bases between them. This CDR3 is 14 amino acids long. Germline values: CDR1 SGHRS, CDR2 YFSETQ.

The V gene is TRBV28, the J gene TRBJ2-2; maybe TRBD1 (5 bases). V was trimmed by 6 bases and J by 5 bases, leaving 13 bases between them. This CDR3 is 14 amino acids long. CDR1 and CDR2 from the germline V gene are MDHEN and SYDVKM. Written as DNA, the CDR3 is TGTGCCAGCAGGACAACAGGAGAGACCGGGGAGCTGTTTTTT. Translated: CASRTTGETGELFF. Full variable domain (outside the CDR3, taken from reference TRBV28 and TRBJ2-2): DVKVTQSSRYLVKRTGEKVFLECVQDMDHENMFWYRQDPGLGLRLIYFSYDVKMKEKGDIPEGYSVSREKKERFSLILESASTNQTSMYLCASRTTGETGELFFGEGSRLTVL.

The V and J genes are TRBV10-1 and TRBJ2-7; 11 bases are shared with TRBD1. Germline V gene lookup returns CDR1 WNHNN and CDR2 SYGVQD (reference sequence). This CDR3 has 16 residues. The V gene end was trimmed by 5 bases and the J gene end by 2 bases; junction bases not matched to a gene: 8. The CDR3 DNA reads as TGCGCCAGCAGTCCGGGACAGGGGGTCTTTCCCTACGAGCAGTACTTC. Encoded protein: CASSPGQGVFPYEQYF.

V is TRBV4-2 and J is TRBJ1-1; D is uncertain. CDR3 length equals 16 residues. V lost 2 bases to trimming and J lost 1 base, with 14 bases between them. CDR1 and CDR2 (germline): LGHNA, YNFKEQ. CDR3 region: CASSQNSGGSNTEAFF. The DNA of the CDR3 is TGTGCCAGCAGCCAAAATTCAGGAGGTTCGAACACTGAAGCTTTCTTT.

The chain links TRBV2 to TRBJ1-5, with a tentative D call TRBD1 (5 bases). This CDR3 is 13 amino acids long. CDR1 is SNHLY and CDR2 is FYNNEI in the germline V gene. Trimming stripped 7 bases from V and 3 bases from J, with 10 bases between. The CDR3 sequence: CASTTDNNQPQHF. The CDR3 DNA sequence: TGTGCCAGCACCACGGACAACAATCAGCCCCAGCATTTT.

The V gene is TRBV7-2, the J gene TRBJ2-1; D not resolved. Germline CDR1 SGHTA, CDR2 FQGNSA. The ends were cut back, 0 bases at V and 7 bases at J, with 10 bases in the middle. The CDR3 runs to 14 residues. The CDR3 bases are TGTGCCAGCAGCTTAGCGGTGCTCATAAATGAGCAGTTCTTC. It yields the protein CASSLAVLINEQFF.

The CDR3 protein is CASSQGLVTDTQYF. For the CDR3, the DNA is TGCGCCAGCAGCCAAGGACTAGTTACAGATACGCAGTATTTT. V is TRBV4-1 and J is TRBJ2-3; TRBD2 is a possible D gene (6 bases). This CDR3 contains 14 residues. Per germline, CDR1 MGHRA and CDR2 YSYEKL. Between the trimmed V and J ends, which lost 1 base and 3 bases, there was a span of 8 bases.

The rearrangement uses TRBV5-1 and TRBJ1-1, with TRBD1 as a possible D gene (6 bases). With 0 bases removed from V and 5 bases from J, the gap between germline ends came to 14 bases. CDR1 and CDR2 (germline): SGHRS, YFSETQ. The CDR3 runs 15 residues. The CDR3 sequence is CASSLEGGKVTEAFF. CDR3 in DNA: TGCGCCAGCAGCTTGGAGGGGGGTAAAGTGACTGAAGCTTTCTTT.

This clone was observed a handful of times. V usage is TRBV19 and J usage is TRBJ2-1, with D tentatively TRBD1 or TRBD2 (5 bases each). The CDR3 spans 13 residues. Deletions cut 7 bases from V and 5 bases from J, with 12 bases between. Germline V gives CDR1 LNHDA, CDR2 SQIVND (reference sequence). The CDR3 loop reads CASTPPGHNEQFF. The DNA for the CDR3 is TGTGCCAGTACCCCCCCGGGGCACAATGAGCAGTTCTTC. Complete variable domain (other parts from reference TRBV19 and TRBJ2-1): DGGITQSPKYLFRKEGQNVTLSCEQNLNHDAMYWYRQDPGQGLRLIYYSQIVNDFQKGDIAEGYSVSREKKESFPLTVTSAQKNPTAFYLCASTPPGHNEQFFGPGTRLTVL.

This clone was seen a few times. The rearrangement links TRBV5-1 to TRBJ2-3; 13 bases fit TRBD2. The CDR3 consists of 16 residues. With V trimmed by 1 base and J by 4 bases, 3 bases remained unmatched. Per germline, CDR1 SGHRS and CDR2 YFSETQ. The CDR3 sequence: CASSLRTSGSPDTQYF. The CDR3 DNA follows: TGCGCCAGCAGCTTGCGGACTAGCGGGAGCCCAGATACGCAGTATTTT.

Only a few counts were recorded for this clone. The CDR3 protein is CASSEARDRRYGYTF. In DNA, the CDR3 is TGTGCCAGCAGTGAAGCTCGGGACAGACGATATGGCTACACCTTC. The rearrangement joins TRBV2 to TRBJ1-2; 7 bases are a match to TRBD1. This CDR3 spans 15 amino acids. The V gene end was trimmed by 0 bases and the J gene end by 5 bases; junction bases not matched to a gene: 6. The germline V gene has CDR1 SNHLY and CDR2 FYNNEI.

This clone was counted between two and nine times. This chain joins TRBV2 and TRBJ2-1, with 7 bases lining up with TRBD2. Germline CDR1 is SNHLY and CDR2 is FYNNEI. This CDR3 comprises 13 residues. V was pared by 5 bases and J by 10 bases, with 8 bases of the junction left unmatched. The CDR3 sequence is CASSSGGGWEQFF. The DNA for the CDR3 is TGTGCCAGCAGTTCAGGCGGGGGTTGGGAGCAGTTCTTC.

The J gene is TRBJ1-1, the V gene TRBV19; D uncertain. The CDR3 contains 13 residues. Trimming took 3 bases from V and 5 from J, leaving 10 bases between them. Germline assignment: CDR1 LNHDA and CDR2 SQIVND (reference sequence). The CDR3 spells CASSMAGGTEAFF. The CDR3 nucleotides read TGTGCCAGTAGTATGGCCGGCGGGACTGAAGCTTTCTTT.

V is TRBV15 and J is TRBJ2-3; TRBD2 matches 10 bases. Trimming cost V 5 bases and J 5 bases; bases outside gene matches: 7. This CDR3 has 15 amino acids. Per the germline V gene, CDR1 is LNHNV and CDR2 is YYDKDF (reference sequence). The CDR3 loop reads CATSELAGTGDTQYF. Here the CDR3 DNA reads TGTGCCACCAGCGAACTAGCGGGAACAGGAGATACGCAGTATTTT.

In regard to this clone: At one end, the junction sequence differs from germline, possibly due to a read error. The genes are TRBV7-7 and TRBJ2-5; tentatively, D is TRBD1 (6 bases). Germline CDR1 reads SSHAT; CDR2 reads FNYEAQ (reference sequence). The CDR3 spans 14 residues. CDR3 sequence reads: CASSLAGGRETQYF. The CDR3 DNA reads TGTGCTAGCAGCTTAGCTGGGGGCAGGGAGACCCAGTACTTC.

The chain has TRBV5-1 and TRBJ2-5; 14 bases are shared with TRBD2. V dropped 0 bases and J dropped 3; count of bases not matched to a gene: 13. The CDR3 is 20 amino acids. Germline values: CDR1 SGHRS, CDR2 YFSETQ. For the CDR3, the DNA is TGCGCCAGCAGCTTGGCCGGGGGACTAGCGGGAGTGAACGAAAAAGAGACCCAGTACTTC. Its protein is CASSLAGGLAGVNEKETQYF.

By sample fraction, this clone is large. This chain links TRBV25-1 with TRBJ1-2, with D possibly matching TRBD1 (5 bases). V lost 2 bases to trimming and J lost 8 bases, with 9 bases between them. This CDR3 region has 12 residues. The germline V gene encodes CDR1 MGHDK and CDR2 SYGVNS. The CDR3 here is CASSEGGNGYTF. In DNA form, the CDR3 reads TGTGCCAGCAGTGAAGGGGGTAACGGCTACACCTTC.

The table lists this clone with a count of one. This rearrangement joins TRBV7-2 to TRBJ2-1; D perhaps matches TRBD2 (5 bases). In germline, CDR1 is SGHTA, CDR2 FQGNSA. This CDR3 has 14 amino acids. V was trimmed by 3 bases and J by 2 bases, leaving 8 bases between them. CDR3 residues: CASSFSGTYNEQFF. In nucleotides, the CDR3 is TGTGCCAGCAGCTTCTCCGGGACCTACAATGAGCAGTTCTTC.

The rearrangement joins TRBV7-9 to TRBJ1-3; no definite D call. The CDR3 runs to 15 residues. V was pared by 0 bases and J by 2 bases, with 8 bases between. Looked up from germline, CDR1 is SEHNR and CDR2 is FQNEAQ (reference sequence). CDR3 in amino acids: CASSLAGQTGNTIYF. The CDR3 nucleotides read TGTGCCAGCAGCTTAGCGGGTCAGACTGGAAACACCATATATTTT.